The clone carrying this T cell receptor (beta chain) was seen once. This sample's time point: pretreatment peripheral blood. These data belong to a study of PD-L1 blockade in urothelial cancer. Study background: It was at 3 weeks (second dose) and 6 weeks after treatment start that blood was analyzed.

Clones were sequenced by immunoSEQ multiplex PCR, and TCRdb holds only the in-frame ones, with some missing. The repertoire has 95,000 to 100,000 clones, roughly 84% of them found once; the top ten carry 1.5% to 2.5%. Specimen: PBMCs, collected around atezolizumab (anti-PD-L1) treatment. This clonotype originated in a man in his fifties or sixties with urothelial cancer.

CDR3 protein: CASSLGADTQYF. The CDR3 DNA reads TGCGCCAGCAGCTTAGGGGCAGATACGCAGTATTTT. The chain has TRBV5-1 and TRBJ2-3, with D tentatively TRBD1 (5 bases). The length of the CDR3 is 12 residues. Trimming left V 2 bases short and J 4 bases short, with 5 bases between. Germline V gene sequence: CDR1 SGHRS, CDR2 YFSETQ.